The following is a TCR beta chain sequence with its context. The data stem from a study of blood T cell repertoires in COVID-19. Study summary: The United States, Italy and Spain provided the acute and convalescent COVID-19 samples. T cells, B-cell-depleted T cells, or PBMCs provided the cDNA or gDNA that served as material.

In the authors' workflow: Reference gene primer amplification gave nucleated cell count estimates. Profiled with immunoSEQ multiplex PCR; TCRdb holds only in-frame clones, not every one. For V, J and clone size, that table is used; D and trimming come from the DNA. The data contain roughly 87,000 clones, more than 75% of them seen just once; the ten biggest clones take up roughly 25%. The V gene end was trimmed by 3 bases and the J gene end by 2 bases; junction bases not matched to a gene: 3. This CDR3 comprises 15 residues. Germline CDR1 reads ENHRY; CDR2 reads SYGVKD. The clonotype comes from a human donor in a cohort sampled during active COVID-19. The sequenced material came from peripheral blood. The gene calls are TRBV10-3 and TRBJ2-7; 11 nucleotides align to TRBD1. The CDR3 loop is CAISDSGQGAYEQYF. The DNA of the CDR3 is TGTGCCATCAGTGATTCGGGACAGGGGGCCTACGAGCAGTACTTC.